This T cell receptor (beta chain) was profiled in a study of T cell responses to AZD1222 COVID-19 vaccine. Some clones are missing from TCRdb's copy, which holds only in-frame ones; the method was immunoSEQ multiplex PCR. This sample has fewer than 180,000 clones, with 94% found just once. The study's findings and limits: Repertoires were obtained only post-peak T cell response.

About this clone itself: Its matching antigen is unknown.

The sample here was peripheral blood, taken on day 0 of AZD1222 vaccination. This sequence was found in an adult in good health.

The CDR3: CSVSDPSSYNEQFF. In DNA form, the CDR3 reads TGCAGCGTTTCAGATCCAAGCTCCTACAATGAGCAGTTCTTC. The genes are TRBV29-1 and TRBJ2-1; D remains ambiguous. Germline V CDR1 and CDR2: SQVTM, ANQGSEA. This CDR3 has 14 residues. The germline V and J ends were trimmed by 5 bases and 0 bases, with 11 bases remaining between them.